The 32 T cell receptor beta chains in this list originate from one sample, sequenced in a study of T cells in Graves' hyperthyroidism and ophthalmopathy. Amplified TCR beta CDR3 regions derived from RNA transcripts. HTBI primers were employed in a first-round RT-PCR of the TCR CDR3. MiXCR, run by TCRdb on the multiplex PCR reads, gives a single entry per CDR3 protein. The table shows about 500,000 distinct CDR3 sequences, with about 16% occurring only once. Input material: blood. The receptors derive from a woman in her twenties or thirties with Graves' ophthalmopathy.

There are a few counts of this clonotype. V and J are TRBV19 and TRBJ1-5; 9 bases fit TRBD1. The length of the CDR3 is 15 residues. With 6 bases clipped from V and 5 bases from J, the junction kept 8 bases outside the gene matches. Germline CDR1 reads LNHDA; CDR2 reads SQIVND (reference sequence). The CDR3 DNA is TGTGCCAGTAGCCCAATCACAGGGGGCGATCAGCCCCAGCATTTT. Protein sequence: CASSPITGGDQPQHF.

This clonotype occurred many times. The V gene is TRBV4-2, the J gene TRBJ2-1, with D maybe TRBD1 (6 bases). V was shortened by 3 bases and J by 7 bases, with 10 bases between the two germline ends. The CDR3 has 13 residues. The germline V gene encodes CDR1 LGHNA and CDR2 YNFKEQ. The chain's CDR3 is CASSHFTGNEQFF. The CDR3 nucleotides read TGTGCCAGCAGCCATTTTACAGGGAATGAGCAGTTCTTC.

This clonotype was counted many times. This chain links TRBV15 with TRBJ1-4; D not certain. Trimming cost V 5 bases and J 5 bases, with 12 bases left between them. The CDR3 runs to 14 residues. CDR1 is LNHNV and CDR2 is YYDKDF in the germline V gene (reference sequence). The CDR3 protein is CATSSRRNNEKLFF. The CDR3 DNA reads TGTGCCACCAGCTCCCGACGCAACAATGAAAAACTGTTTTTT. The variable domain in full, with the rest retrieved from reference TRBV15 and TRBJ1-4, is DAMVIQNPRYQVTQFGKPVTLSCSQTLNHNVMYWYQQKSSQAPKLLFHYYDKDFNNEADTPDNFQSRRPNTSFCFLDIRSPGLGDTAMYLCATSSRRNNEKLFFGSGTQLSVL.

The chain is built from TRBV5-1 and TRBJ1-2, with D uncertain. The length of the CDR3 is 14 residues. The germline V and J ends were trimmed by 0 bases and 4 bases, with 10 bases remaining between them. Germline lookup yields CDR1 SGHRS and CDR2 YFSETQ. CDR3 in amino acids: CASSLAANSYGYTF. In DNA form, the CDR3 reads TGCGCCAGCAGCTTGGCTGCTAATTCCTATGGCTACACCTTC.

This clonotype was counted a few times. The chain is built from TRBV4-1 and TRBJ2-7, with 9 bases lining up with TRBD1. Germline V gene sequence: CDR1 MGHRA, CDR2 YSYEKL. Unmatched junction bases numbered 8, after V lost 1 base and J lost 4 bases. The CDR3 is 16 residues long. CDR3 loop: CASSQVFGQGSYEQYF. The CDR3 region has the DNA TGCGCCAGCAGCCAAGTTTTTGGACAGGGGTCGTACGAGCAGTACTTC.

This clonotype was seen ten or more times. The V and J genes are TRBV7-8 and TRBJ1-2; a possible D gene is TRBD1 (5 bases). The germline V gene has CDR1 SGHVS and CDR2 FQNEAQ. The CDR3 contains 14 residues. Trimming pared 0 bases from V and 4 bases from J, leaving 9 bases between. CDR3 loop: CASSLAGASYGYTF. Here the CDR3 DNA reads TGTGCCAGCAGCTTAGCAGGGGCCTCCTATGGCTACACCTTC.

As for this clonotype: Germline is not matched at one junction end, which may reflect a read error. The rearrangement links TRBV11-1 to TRBJ2-1, with 10 bases that match TRBD2. Gene TRBJ2-7 matches the end of the DNA better, so the J call may be wrong. From germline, CDR1 is SGHAT and CDR2 FQDESV (reference sequence). The CDR3 has 17 residues. The CDR3 nucleotides are TGTACCAGCAGCTCCCCCTCCGGACTAGCGGAATACAATGAGCAGTACTTC. Its protein is CTSSSPSGLAEYNEQYF.

This clonotype was observed a handful of times. This chain uses TRBV6-2 or TRBV6-3 with TRBJ1-4, with D possibly being TRBD1 (5 bases). The V and J ends lost 2 bases and 8 bases respectively, with 12 bases between them. Germline CDR1 and CDR2: MNHEY and SVGEGT. The CDR3 has 14 amino acids. CDR3 sequence (DNA): TGTGCCAGCAGTTACGGGCAGGGACCGGAAAAACTGTTTTTT. Translating it yields CASSYGQGPEKLFF.

The table lists this clonotype with many counts. The V gene is TRBV7-8, the J gene TRBJ2-3; 7 bases are a match to TRBD2. CDR3 length: 16 residues. V was pared by 4 bases and J by 1 base, with 8 bases of the junction left unmatched. Germline-derived CDR1 and CDR2 are SGHVS and FQNEAQ. CDR3 sequence reads: CASSWPLSGGTDTQYF. The CDR3 region has the DNA TGTGCCAGCAGCTGGCCGCTGAGCGGGGGCACAGATACGCAGTATTTT.

This clonotype came up once. J is TRBJ2-1 and V is TRBV19, with unresolved D. Germline assignment: CDR1 LNHDA and CDR2 SQIVND (reference sequence). V dropped 3 bases and J dropped 0 bases, with 12 bases sitting between them. The CDR3 loop spans 16 amino acids. The CDR3 nucleotides are TGTGCCAGTAGTATGGGCGGTTCCTTCTCCTACAATGAGCAGTTCTTC. This sequence encodes CASSMGGSFSYNEQFF.

CDR3 amino acids: CASSPLESGLGTYEQYF. The CDR3 nucleotides are TGTGCCAGCAGCCCCCTGGAGAGTGGACTAGGGACCTACGAGCAGTACTTC. The chain employs TRBV7-8 and TRBJ2-7; 7 bases map to TRBD2. The ends lost 5 bases at V and 2 bases at J; junction bases unmatched: 15. CDR3 length: 17 amino acids. Looked up from germline, CDR1 is SGHVS and CDR2 is FQNEAQ.

This clonotype came up many times. The J gene is TRBJ2-7, the V gene TRBV3-1; perhaps D is TRBD1 or TRBD2 (5 bases each). The CDR3 covers 15 residues. Deletions cut 0 bases from V and 0 bases from J, with 9 bases between. Germline CDR1 and CDR2: LGHDT and YNNKEL (reference sequence). For the CDR3, the DNA is TGTGCCAGCAGCCAAGATGTCGGGGCCTCCTACGAGCAGTACTTC. Encoded protein: CASSQDVGASYEQYF.

This clonotype appeared many times. In nucleotides, the CDR3 is TGTGCCAGCTCCGCAGGGGCCCTCACCCTCACAGATACGCAGTATTTT. It yields the protein CASSAGALTLTDTQYF. The gene calls are TRBV18 and TRBJ2-3; D may be TRBD1 (6 bases). Trimming took 6 bases from V and 2 from J, leaving 18 bases between them. Germline V lookup: CDR1 KGHSH, CDR2 LQKENI. The CDR3 sequence is 16 residues long.

Many counts were recorded for this clonotype. The chain is built from TRBV7-8 and TRBJ2-3; 7 nucleotides line up with TRBD2. The length of the CDR3 is 16 residues. J lost 0 bases, V lost 2 bases, and 5 bases had no gene match. CDR1 SGHVS and CDR2 FQNEAQ come from the germline V gene. The CDR3, as DNA: TGTGCCAGCAGCTTAAGAGGGAGGGGAAGCACAGATACGCAGTATTTT. This gives the protein CASSLRGRGSTDTQYF.

The J gene is TRBJ2-7, the V gene TRBV4-3; D may be TRBD2 (5 bases). Germline CDR1 is LGHNA and CDR2 is YSLEER. The CDR3 spans 15 residues. The V and J ends lost 0 bases and 2 bases respectively, with 11 bases between them. The CDR3 region is CASSQEGGIPYEQYF. CDR3 nucleotide sequence: TGCGCCAGCAGCCAAGAAGGAGGAATCCCCTACGAGCAGTACTTC.

This clonotype turned up a few times. V gene TRBV11-1 combines with J gene TRBJ1-1, with D perhaps TRBD1 (5 bases). The CDR3 consists of 12 residues. Germline V gives CDR1 SGHAT, CDR2 FQDESV (reference sequence). The V end lost 4 bases, the J end lost 6 bases, and 9 bases lay between the germline ends. The CDR3 bases are TGTGCCAGCAGCTGGGGGAGGGCTGAAGCTTTCTTT. It codes for CASSWGRAEAFF.

The J gene is TRBJ2-1, the V gene TRBV19; TRBD2 agrees at 11 bases. With V trimmed by 6 bases and J by 9 bases, 13 bases remained unmatched. CDR1 is LNHDA and CDR2 is SQIVND in the germline V gene (reference sequence). The CDR3 length is 16 residues. The CDR3 bases are TGTGCCAGTAGCCTACTAGCGGGAGAATCTGTGGGTGAGCAGTTCTTC. Protein product: CASSLLAGESVGEQFF.

In its sample, this clonotype was seen many times. This rearrangement joins TRBV5-1 to TRBJ2-5; D tentatively reads TRBD1 or TRBD2 (5 bases each). Germline CDR1 and CDR2: SGHRS and YFSETQ. This CDR3 contains 16 residues. Trimming cost V 0 bases and J 0 bases, with 12 bases left between them. CDR3 protein: CASSLAGAGNQETQYF. The CDR3 region has the DNA TGCGCCAGCAGCTTGGCCGGGGCAGGGAACCAAGAGACCCAGTACTTC.

This clonotype was picked up a small number of times. The chain is built from TRBV28 and TRBJ1-2; D might be TRBD1 (6 bases). The germline CDR1 and CDR2 sequences are MDHEN and SYDVKM. The germline V and J ends were trimmed by 6 bases and 8 bases, with 16 bases remaining between them. This CDR3 contains 13 residues. The CDR3 coding sequence is TGTGCCAGCAGGGCCGGGACAAAGGACGGCTACACCTTC. Its translation: CASRAGTKDGYTF.

This clonotype showed up many times. The chain employs TRBV28 and TRBJ2-3; TRBD2 matches 9 bases. Germline-derived CDR1 and CDR2 are MDHEN and SYDVKM. The junction had 9 bases not matched to a gene; V was cut back by 6 bases and J by 2 bases. This CDR3 is 16 amino acids long. Here the CDR3 reads CASSSGLAWDTDTQYF. CDR3 in DNA: TGTGCCAGCAGCTCAGGACTAGCGTGGGACACAGATACGCAGTATTTT.

The CDR3 here is CASTHGSDTDTQYF. For the CDR3, the DNA is TGTGCCAGCACCCACGGGTCAGACACAGATACGCAGTATTTT. The genes are TRBV9 and TRBJ2-3; D gene ambiguous. This CDR3 spans 14 amino acids. From germline, CDR1 is SGDLS and CDR2 YYNGEE. The V end was cut by 6 bases, the J end by 2 bases, with 13 bases between.

The chain has TRBV28 and TRBJ1-3; D is ambiguous. CDR3 size: 12 residues. From germline, CDR1 is MDHEN and CDR2 SYDVKM. Trimming left V 4 bases short and J 5 bases short, with 6 bases between. DNA of the CDR3: TGTGCCAGCAGTTCGTATAGAAACACCATATATTTT. Amino acid sequence: CASSSYRNTIYF.

Concerning this clonotype itself: Its ends do not fully match the called genes, so a read error is possible. In nucleotides, the CDR3 is TGTCCCAGCAGCCCCCGGGGTGGCGGAACAGATACGCAGTATTTT. It codes for CPSSPRGGGTDTQYF. This rearrangement joins TRBV14 to TRBJ2-3; TRBD2 might be the D (5 bases). CDR1 is SGHDN and CDR2 is FVKESK in the germline V gene. The CDR3 covers 15 residues.

The chain couples TRBV19 to TRBJ1-4; a weak D match, TRBD1 (5 bases). The CDR3 is made up of 15 amino acids. V was shortened by 7 bases and J by 4 bases, with 16 bases between the two germline ends. Germline CDR1 LNHDA, CDR2 SQIVND (reference sequence). The CDR3 DNA reads TGTGCCAGTATGGAGGGGACGCGCTATAATGAAAAACTGTTTTTT. It translates to CASMEGTRYNEKLFF.

This clonotype was picked up many times. The junction departs from the called germline gene at one end, perhaps through a read error. The rearrangement uses TRBV6-1 and TRBJ2-5; tentatively, D is TRBD2 (6 bases). The CDR3 runs to 13 residues. Per germline, CDR1 MNHNS and CDR2 SASEGT. CDR3 coding DNA: TGTGCCAGCAGTGAGACGTCTCTCAGGTGGGAGGACTTC. The encoded protein is CASSETSLRWEDF.

This clonotype has just a few counts. V is TRBV3-1 and J is TRBJ2-7; D perhaps matches TRBD2 (6 bases). Germline loops: CDR1 LGHDT, CDR2 YNNKEL (reference sequence). Trimming cost V 0 bases and J 6 bases, with 15 bases left between them. The CDR3 extends over 15 amino acids. CDR3 nucleotide sequence: TGTGCCAGCAGCCAAGATCGAGACGGGACTGGCGAGCAGTACTTC. Its translation is CASSQDRDGTGEQYF.

In its sample, this clonotype was seen a few times. The V gene is TRBV12-3 or TRBV12-4, the J gene TRBJ2-5, with 9 bases aligning to TRBD1. The CDR3 is 18 amino acids. V lost 2 bases and J lost 3; bases outside the gene matches: 13. The CDR3 DNA sequence: TGTGCCAGCAGTTTATTGGATTGGCCCGGGACAGGGAAAGAGACCCAGTACTTC. Translated: CASSLLDWPGTGKETQYF.

This rearrangement joins TRBV29-1 to TRBJ1-2; 7 bases match TRBD1. This CDR3 has 15 residues. After removal of 3 bases from V and 4 bases from J, the junction contained 11 bases not matched to a gene. The V gene's germline CDR1 is SQVTM and CDR2 ANQGSEA. The CDR3 DNA is TGCAGCGTTGAGATTAACCGAAACAGGGGCTATGGCTACACCTTC. Translating it yields CSVEINRNRGYGYTF.

The chain couples TRBV12-3 or TRBV12-4 to TRBJ1-2; 11 bases match TRBD1. Trimming at V came to 5 bases and at J to 4 bases, leaving 6 bases not matched to a gene. The CDR3 has 15 residues. The CDR3 DNA sequence: TGTGCCAGCAGTATCCGGGACAGGGGGAGCTATGGCTACACCTTC. Amino acids: CASSIRDRGSYGYTF.

The V call is TRBV25-1, the J call TRBJ2-7, with a tentative D call TRBD2 (6 bases). Trimming removed 3 bases at V and 0 bases at J, with 9 bases between. The CDR3 loop spans 14 amino acids. The germline V gene encodes CDR1 MGHDK and CDR2 SYGVNS. The CDR3 coding sequence is TGTGCCAGCAGTGAGGCGGGGCCCTCCTACGAGCAGTACTTC. Protein product: CASSEAGPSYEQYF.

Ten or more counts support this clonotype. V is TRBV6-1 and J is TRBJ2-1, with 9 bases aligning to TRBD2. Germline V lookup: CDR1 MNHNS, CDR2 SASEGT. The CDR3 loop spans 15 amino acids. Trimming removed 3 bases from V and 6 bases from J; junction bases left unmatched: 6. CDR3 in amino acids: CASSEGLAFSNEQFF. DNA for the CDR3: TGTGCCAGCAGTGAGGGACTAGCCTTCAGCAATGAGCAGTTCTTC.

This clonotype has ten or more counts. The rearrangement links TRBV28 to TRBJ2-1; the D gene is possibly TRBD2 (5 bases). CDR1 is MDHEN, CDR2 SYDVKM, per germline. Trimming stripped 5 bases from V and 13 bases from J, with 21 bases between. The CDR3 loop spans 14 amino acids. CDR3 in DNA: TGTGCCAGCAGTCCCTCGACACGGGTGGGGAGCCAGTTCTTC. Its translation is CASSPSTRVGSQFF.